This T cell receptor (beta chain) was identified in a study of PD-1 blockade in classical Hodgkin lymphoma. At the level of the study: Patients in the cohort were put on intravenous nivolumab, 3 mg/kg every 2 weeks.

TCRdb keeps only in-frame clones here, not all; method: immunoSEQ multiplex PCR. The sample lists about 12,000 clones; around 85% were seen once. After autologous stem cell transplantation all patients relapsed, and prior brentuximab vedotin exposure differed between cohorts. Magnetic negative selection was used to purify CD4+ T cells from PBMCs that had been thawed. The CDR3 is 13 residues long. Trimming took 8 bases from V and 8 from J; bases not matched to a gene: 3. Per the germline V gene, CDR1 is ENHRY and CDR2 is SYGVKD. There are a few counts of this clone. No antigen is known for it. The study, taken as a whole, reports: Patients who initiated nivolumab within 1 year of ASCT were excluded. Reports described newly diagnosed patients as having lower baseline TCR diversity than healthy donors. CD4+ TCR diversity, unlike CD8+, climbed significantly by C4D1.

Sequences were derived from CD4+ T cells from blood, sampled at baseline. This clonotype originated in a human donor with classical Hodgkin lymphoma. The rearrangement joins TRBV10-3 to TRBJ1-6; TRBD1 agrees at 10 bases. This CDR3 reads CAIAGTGDSPLHF. CDR3 nucleotides: TGTGCCATCGCCGGGACAGGGGATTCACCCCTCCACTTT.